These 19 T cell receptor beta chains share one sample of origin, sequenced in a study of blood T cell repertoires in COVID-19. Profiled with immunoSEQ multiplex PCR; TCRdb holds only in-frame clones, not every one. The data contain under 150,000 clones, about four fifths of them singletons. Sequenced sample: peripheral blood. The receptors here all came from a woman aged 80 or older in a cohort sampled during active or convalescent COVID-19.

V gene TRBV3-1 (or the pseudogene TRBV3-2) combines with J gene TRBJ2-1, with 12 bases aligning to TRBD2. V dropped 0 bases and J dropped 8; count of bases not matched to a gene: 5. The germline CDR1 and CDR2 sequences are LGHDT and YNNKEL (reference sequence). This CDR3 region has 16 residues. The CDR3 reads CASSQDLAGGPDEQFF. For the CDR3, the DNA is TGTGCCAGCAGCCAAGACCTAGCGGGGGGGCCGGATGAGCAGTTCTTC.

This chain uses TRBV11-2 with TRBJ2-7; perhaps TRBD1 as D (6 bases). V gave up 5 bases and J gave up 1 base, with 15 bases separating them. The germline CDR1 and CDR2 sequences are SGHAT and FQNNGV. CDR3 size: 15 residues. This chain's CDR3 is CASSLRGKGSYEQYF. The DNA of the CDR3 is TGTGCCAGCAGCCTAAGGGGGAAAGGTTCCTACGAGCAGTACTTC.

This CDR3 reads CASKAWRQTYNEQFF. The CDR3, as DNA: TGTGCCAGCAAAGCCTGGAGACAGACTTACAATGAGCAGTTCTTC. The rearrangement links TRBV27 to TRBJ2-1; D possibly corresponds to TRBD1 (5 bases). Trimming left V 7 bases short and J 4 bases short, with 17 bases between. Germline CDR1 and CDR2: MNHEY and SMNVEV (reference sequence). This CDR3 contains 15 residues.

J is TRBJ2-7 and V is TRBV6-2 or TRBV6-3; D remains ambiguous. CDR3 length equals 13 residues. V lost 5 bases and J lost 12, with 20 bases in between. CDR1 and CDR2 (germline): MNHEY, SVGEGT. The CDR3 loop is CASSLGTLWPRYV. The CDR3 DNA follows: TGTGCCAGCAGTCTTGGTACCCTGTGGCCCCGGTACGTC.

The chain employs TRBV5-8 and TRBJ2-7; a possible D gene is TRBD1 (6 bases). Germline V CDR1 and CDR2: SGHTS, YDEGEE. The CDR3 spans 15 residues. V lost 2 bases to trimming and J lost 0 bases, with 12 bases between them. The CDR3 region has the DNA TGTGCCAGCAGCTTACGGGACATACCCTCCTACGAGCAGTACTTC. Its translation is CASSLRDIPSYEQYF.

The V call is TRBV9, the J call TRBJ2-3; TRBD2 is a possible D gene (8 bases). Trimming shortened V by 1 base and J by 2 bases, and 26 bases separated the two germline ends. The length of the CDR3 is 20 residues. The germline gives CDR1 SGDLS, CDR2 YYNGEE. CDR3 sequence: CASSVRGGGQGGLPTDTQYF. The CDR3 bases are TGTGCCAGCAGCGTACGAGGCGGGGGGCAGGGGGGTTTACCCACAGATACGCAGTATTTT.

The rearrangement uses TRBV5-1 and TRBJ2-1; 10 bases align to TRBD2. V lost 4 bases to trimming and J lost 10 bases; unmatched junction nucleotides: 5. This CDR3 spans 13 amino acids. The germline gives CDR1 SGHRS, CDR2 YFSETQ. The CDR3 loop is CASSAVAGGEQFF. The CDR3 nucleotides read TGCGCCAGCAGCGCAGTAGCGGGAGGCGAGCAGTTCTTC.

V usage is TRBV6-1 and J usage is TRBJ1-6, with 9 bases lining up with TRBD1. The CDR3 totals 15 residues. Germline assignment: CDR1 MNHNS and CDR2 SASEGT. V lost 3 bases and J lost 9; bases outside the gene matches: 6. As DNA, the CDR3 is TGTGCCAGCAGTGAGGGGACAGGGATGTCTTCACCCCTCCACTTT. Translating it yields CASSEGTGMSSPLHF.

The chain employs TRBV6-6 and TRBJ2-1; TRBD2 might be the D (6 bases). CDR1 is MNHNY, CDR2 SVGAGI, per germline (reference sequence). The CDR3 totals 14 residues. The V gene lost 3 bases and the J gene lost 7 bases, with 13 bases spanning the gap. In DNA form, the CDR3 reads TGTGCCAGCAGTTATGGCCCTGGGGGGAATGAGCAGTTCTTC. It translates to CASSYGPGGNEQFF.

The V gene is TRBV7-2, the J gene TRBJ2-3; TRBD2 matches at 8 bases. This CDR3 has 15 residues. Losses at the gene ends were 5 bases for V and 3 bases for J; bases not matched to a gene: 7. Per the germline V gene, CDR1 is SGHTA and CDR2 is FQGNSA. The CDR3 reads CASSPMGLGTDTQYF. The DNA of the CDR3 is TGTGCCAGCAGCCCGATGGGACTAGGGACAGATACGCAGTATTTT.

This clone was seen once. V gene TRBV15 combines with J gene TRBJ1-6; D remains ambiguous. The CDR3 length is 12 residues. Per the germline V gene, CDR1 is LNHNV and CDR2 is YYDKDF (reference sequence). The CDR3 spells CAHRVPNSPLHF. CDR3 DNA sequence: TGTGCACACCGGGTTCCCAATTCACCCCTCCACTTT. Full variable domain (outside the CDR3, taken from reference TRBV15 and TRBJ1-6): DAMVIQNPRYQVTQFGKPVTLSCSQTLNHNVMYWYQQKSSQAPKLLFHYYDKDFNNEADTPDNFQSRRPNTSFCFLDIRSPGLGDTAMYLCAHRVPNSPLHFGNGTRLTVT.

The V call is TRBV19, the J call TRBJ2-3; D is undetermined. The CDR3 spans 14 residues. Looked up from germline, CDR1 is LNHDA and CDR2 is SQIVND (reference sequence). Trimming took off 5 bases at V and 3 bases at J, with 12 bases between the two ends. The CDR3 here is CASSPDPGTDTQYF. CDR3 in DNA: TGTGCCAGTAGTCCTGACCCGGGTACAGATACGCAGTATTTT. The entire variable domain, with the rest obtained from reference TRBV19 and TRBJ2-3, is as follows: DGGITQSPKYLFRKEGQNVTLSCEQNLNHDAMYWYRQDPGQGLRLIYYSQIVNDFQKGDIAEGYSVSREKKESFPLTVTSAQKNPTAFYLCASSPDPGTDTQYFGPGTRLTVL.

This sequence joins TRBV29-1 and TRBJ2-7; weak D call: TRBD2 (5 bases). Germline V gene sequence: CDR1 SQVTM, CDR2 ANQGSEA. The CDR3 contains 14 residues. Trimming took off 2 bases at V and 6 bases at J, with 17 bases between the two ends. CDR3 region: CSVESYLGVPEQYV. Here the CDR3 DNA reads TGCAGCGTTGAATCCTATCTCGGGGTACCCGAGCAGTACGTC.

On this clone itself: Other DNA sequences within the sample encode an identical CDR3. The chain is built from TRBV6-6 and TRBJ1-1; D call uncertain. Trimming removed 2 bases from V and 1 base from J, with 5 bases in between. The germline gives CDR1 MNHNY, CDR2 SVGAGI (reference sequence). The CDR3 is 13 amino acids. The CDR3 loop is CASSYGQNTEAFF. DNA of the CDR3: TGTGCCAGCAGTTACGGCCAGAACACTGAAGCTTTCTTT.

As to this clone: One junction end disagrees with the germline gene, perhaps due to a read error. CDR3 nucleotides: TGCGCCAGCAGCCCGAATCTCGAACAGGGAAGAACATTT. Protein product: CASSPNLEQGRTF. This sequence joins TRBV5-1 and TRBJ1-1; D is possibly TRBD1 (6 bases). Germline loops: CDR1 SGHRS, CDR2 YFSETQ. This CDR3 has 13 amino acids.

The chain employs TRBV18 and TRBJ1-1, with 8 bases identical to TRBD1. V shed 4 bases, J shed 4 bases, and the junction held 5 bases outside the gene matches. Germline V gene sequence: CDR1 KGHSH, CDR2 LQKENI. The length of the CDR3 is 14 residues. The CDR3 loop reads CASSLRQGFTEAFF. The CDR3 coding sequence is TGTGCCAGCTCACTTAGACAGGGGTTCACTGAAGCTTTCTTT.

The chain recombines TRBV19 with TRBJ2-1; D remains ambiguous. CDR1 and CDR2 (germline): LNHDA, SQIVND (reference sequence). The CDR3 is 11 amino acids. V was shortened by 1 base and J by 8 bases, with 3 bases between the two germline ends. The CDR3 is CASSIVDEQFF. The CDR3 nucleotides read TGTGCCAGTAGTATAGTCGATGAGCAGTTCTTC.

The chain employs TRBV10-3 and TRBJ2-3; TRBD2 is a possible D gene (6 bases). Germline V gene lookup returns CDR1 ENHRY and CDR2 SYGVKD. The V and J ends lost 7 bases and 1 base respectively, with 21 bases between them. The CDR3 is made up of 17 amino acids. The CDR3 sequence: CAITRGTNNVGTDTQYF. CDR3 nucleotide sequence: TGTGCCATCACTCGGGGGACCAACAATGTTGGCACAGATACGCAGTATTTT.

A few counts support this clone. J is TRBJ1-2 and V is TRBV11-2, with 11 bases identical to TRBD1. CDR3 length equals 14 residues. The germline V gene encodes CDR1 SGHAT and CDR2 FQNNGV. The V segment lost 5 bases and the J segment 8 bases; nucleotides outside the gene matches: 7. The CDR3 region is CASSPWDRGNGYTF. In DNA form, the CDR3 reads TGTGCCAGCAGCCCCTGGGACAGGGGGAACGGCTACACCTTC.